This T cell receptor beta chain was sequenced in a study of CD8 T cells in Susac syndrome. Reverse transcription of roughly 0.5 to 1 ug RNA was performed with random hexamers. TCRdb fed the immunoSEQ multiplex PCR reads into MiXCR, producing one record per CDR3 protein. The sample yields about 200,000 distinct CDR3 sequences, 95% seen once. Trimming removed 4 bases at V and 4 bases at J, with 10 bases between. The CDR3 consists of 12 residues. Germline loops: CDR1 DFQATT, CDR2 SNEGSKA (reference sequence). The receptor was isolated from a human donor in good health. The chain is built from TRBV20-1 and TRBJ1-2; unclear D gene. The sample consisted of CD4+ T cells from PBMCs. The CDR3 sequence is CSAIPGSYGYTF. The CDR3 DNA sequence: TGCAGTGCTATCCCGGGGAGCTATGGCTACACCTTC.